One sample yielded the 22 T cell receptor beta chains listed below, sequenced in a study of blood T cells in healthy people across ages. Primed by a sample-barcoded 5' primer and a J-beta primer mix, a second PCR proceeded for roughly 6 to 12 cycles. From the 5' RACE reads, TCRdb called clonotypes with MiXCR, one entry per CDR3 protein. This sample has roughly 1,700,000 distinct CDR3 sequences; 25% to 30% occur once, and the top ten carry less than 9.5%. The sequenced sample consisted of blood. All receptors derive from a woman aged 25 to 39 in good health.

This clonotype was seen a handful of times. The genes are TRBV11-2 and TRBJ2-4, with 9 bases fitting TRBD1. This CDR3 contains 19 residues. The germline CDR1 and CDR2 sequences are SGHAT and FQNNGV. Trimming cost V 0 bases and J 0 bases; bases outside gene matches: 9. CDR3 in amino acids: CASSLEGTGWFEAKNIQYF. The CDR3 DNA is TGTGCCAGCAGCTTAGAAGGGACAGGGTGGTTTGAAGCCAAAAACATTCAGTACTTC.

This clonotype was seen a few times. The junction does not match germline at one end; this may be a read error. This sequence joins TRBV6-2 or TRBV6-3 and TRBJ2-1; the match to TRBD2 covers 8 bases. CDR3 length equals 14 residues. The germline gives CDR1 MNHEY, CDR2 SVGEGT. The CDR3 loop is CAISDPGLDNEQFF. In DNA, the CDR3 is TGTGCCATCAGTGACCCGGGACTAGACAATGAGCAGTTCTTC.

This clonotype was seen ten or more times. This chain connects TRBV10-3 to TRBJ1-1; D call uncertain. The CDR3 is 14 amino acids. Germline CDR1 is ENHRY and CDR2 is SYGVKD. V was shortened by 4 bases and J by 3 bases, with 12 bases between the two germline ends. The CDR3 nucleotides read TGTGCCATCAGTGTCGAGGGATGGGACACTGAAGCTTTCTTT. Translating gives CAISVEGWDTEAFF.

This clonotype was counted many times. The rearrangement joins TRBV29-1 to TRBJ2-3, with D maybe TRBD1 (6 bases). The V end lost 7 bases, the J end lost 6 bases, and 20 bases lay between the germline ends. The CDR3 is 14 amino acids. From germline, CDR1 is SQVTM and CDR2 ANQGSEA. The CDR3 DNA follows: TGCAGCGCTTGGGGACATATAGCATTCGATACGCAGTATTTT. Translated: CSAWGHIAFDTQYF.

In this sample, this clonotype turned up many times. An end of the junction does not agree with germline; a read error may underlie this. The gene calls are TRBV4-1 and TRBJ2-4, with D unclear. Germline V CDR1 and CDR2: MGHRA, YSYEKL. The CDR3 has 15 amino acids. The CDR3 loop reads CASIQEGSAKNIQYF. In DNA form, the CDR3 reads TGCGCCAGCATCCAAGAAGGGTCGGCCAAAAACATTCAGTACTTC.

This clonotype has a handful of counts. The CDR3 loop reads CDPKGQTNTDTQYF. The CDR3 nucleotides are TGCGACCCCAAGGGACAGACTAACACAGATACGCAGTATTTT. The rearrangement uses TRBV20-1 and TRBJ2-3; the match to TRBD1 covers 7 bases. The CDR3 consists of 14 residues. Looked up from germline, CDR1 is DFQATT and CDR2 is SNEGSKA (reference sequence).

The chain uses TRBV2 and TRBJ1-2; TRBD1 might be the D (6 bases). V was clipped by 10 bases and J by 4 bases, with 19 bases between them. CDR1 and CDR2 from the germline V gene are SNHLY and FYNNEI. The CDR3 extends over 14 amino acids. The DNA for the CDR3 is TGTGCCACCGGAGTGGGGGCGCGGGGCTATGGCTACACCTTC. Its translation is CATGVGARGYGYTF.

This rearrangement joins TRBV3-1 to TRBJ2-1, with TRBD1 matching 8 bases. The ends lost 3 bases at V and 7 bases at J; junction bases unmatched: 8. Germline V gives CDR1 LGHDT, CDR2 YNNKEL (reference sequence). The CDR3 length is 15 residues. In DNA, the CDR3 is TGTGCCAGCAGCCAGCAGGGGGCAGGGCGGAATGAGCAGTTCTTC. Amino acids: CASSQQGAGRNEQFF.

This clonotype was seen ten or more times. The chain has TRBV10-3 and TRBJ2-7, with D perhaps matching TRBD2 (6 bases). The CDR3 has 12 residues. V lost 10 bases, J lost 0 bases, and 10 bases lay in between. Germline V CDR1 and CDR2: ENHRY, SYGVKD. In nucleotides, the CDR3 is TGTGCCACCCGGGACTCCTCCTACGAGCAGTACTTC. Its protein is CATRDSSYEQYF.

The V gene is TRBV20-1, the J gene TRBJ1-2; a weak D match, TRBD1 (5 bases). V gave up 0 bases and J gave up 4 bases, with 12 bases separating them. This CDR3 region has 14 residues. CDR1 is DFQATT, CDR2 SNEGSKA, per germline (reference sequence). The CDR3 reads CSARDLGEAYGYTF. As DNA, the CDR3 is TGCAGTGCTAGAGATTTAGGGGAGGCCTATGGCTACACCTTC.

This chain connects TRBV2 to TRBJ1-2; TRBD1 matches 7 bases. Germline CDR1 SNHLY, CDR2 FYNNEI. V was clipped by 7 bases and J by 0 bases; unmatched bases: 5. The CDR3 has 14 residues. The CDR3: CASTGQVANYGYTF. The CDR3 DNA reads as TGTGCCAGCACCGGACAGGTCGCTAACTATGGCTACACCTTC.

This clonotype was counted a few times. The chain recombines TRBV7-9 with TRBJ2-1; 12 bases map to TRBD2. J gave up 5 bases and V 2 bases, and 4 bases lay outside the gene matches. This CDR3 contains 16 residues. CDR1 and CDR2 (germline): SEHNR, FQNEAQ (reference sequence). The CDR3 protein is CASSLPTSGGHNEQFF. The DNA for the CDR3 is TGTGCCAGCAGCTTACCGACTAGCGGGGGTCACAATGAGCAGTTCTTC.

This clonotype was observed at least ten times. The chain has TRBV3-1 and TRBJ2-4, with a weak D call TRBD1 (5 bases). The germline CDR1 and CDR2 sequences are LGHDT and YNNKEL (reference sequence). Trimming removed 1 base from V and 7 bases from J, with 11 bases in between. This CDR3 comprises 14 residues. CDR3 protein: CASSQAGFGNIQYF. The CDR3 DNA is TGTGCCAGCAGCCAAGCAGGGTTCGGGAACATTCAGTACTTC.

In its sample, this clonotype was seen many times. The junction and the germline gene differ at one end; a read error may be behind it. The chain employs TRBV5-1 and TRBJ2-3; TRBD1 agrees at 7 bases. The CDR3 length is 13 residues. The germline CDR1 and CDR2 sequences are SGHRS and YFSETQ. CDR3 in DNA: TGTGCCAGCAGTACAGGGGGCACAGATACGCAGTATTTT. As protein: CASSTGGTDTQYF. The full variable domain, its missing parts supplied by reference TRBV5-1 and TRBJ2-3, is KAGVTQTPRYLIKTRGQQVTLSCSPISGHRSVSWYQQTPGQGLQFLFEYFSETQRNKGNFPGRFSGRQFSNSRSEMNVSTLELGDSALYLCASSTGGTDTQYFGPGTRLTVL.

V usage is TRBV6-2 or TRBV6-3 and J usage is TRBJ2-6; D perhaps matches TRBD2 (6 bases). This CDR3 has 15 residues. Germline CDR1 MNHEY, CDR2 SVGEGT. V lost 5 bases to trimming and J lost 4 bases, with 12 bases between them. Here the CDR3 reads CASSMGGTGANVLTF. Written as DNA, the CDR3 is TGTGCCAGCAGTATGGGCGGGACGGGGGCCAACGTCCTGACTTTC.

Note on this clonotype: A read error may explain this, as a much larger clone is one base away. This sequence joins TRBV7-3 and TRBJ2-5; 9 bases fit TRBD2. The CDR3 is 15 amino acids. Germline CDR1 and CDR2: SGHTA and FQGTGA. The CDR3 DNA sequence: TGTGCCAGCAGCTTAACGGGACTAGCTAGAGAGGCCCAGTACTTC. It codes for CASSLTGLAREAQYF.

The chain couples TRBV20-1 to TRBJ2-3; D not resolved. Trimming left V 5 bases short and J 2 bases short, with 11 bases between. CDR1 DFQATT and CDR2 SNEGSKA come from the germline V gene (reference sequence). The CDR3 runs 13 residues. The DNA of the CDR3 is TGCAGTGCTTGGGTGGGGAACACAGATACGCAGTATTTT. Amino acids: CSAWVGNTDTQYF.

This clonotype was recorded at least ten times. This chain uses TRBV29-1 with TRBJ2-5; a possible D gene is TRBD1 (5 bases). From germline, CDR1 is SQVTM and CDR2 ANQGSEA. Trimming stripped 2 bases from V and 5 bases from J, with 12 bases between. The CDR3 sequence is 13 residues long. The CDR3 DNA follows: TGCAGCGTTGAATCAGGGTCAGGGGAGACCCAGTACTTC. Translation gives CSVESGSGETQYF.

As concerns this clonotype: It may be a read error: a sequence one base away is much more abundant. The chain combines TRBV7-2 with TRBJ1-2, with D unresolved. Germline-derived CDR1 and CDR2 are SGHTA and FQGNSA. The CDR3 contains 13 residues. Trimming cost V 3 bases and J 6 bases, with 11 bases left between them. Here the CDR3 reads CASSFGIDHGYTF. The CDR3 DNA reads as TGTGCCAGCAGCTTCGGCATTGACCATGGCTACACCTTC.

This chain joins TRBV4-1 and TRBJ2-1; no reliable D call. The DNA end favors TRBJ2-7, so the J call may be wrong. Germline V lookup: CDR1 MGHRA, CDR2 YSYEKL. The CDR3 runs 16 residues. The CDR3 loop reads CASSQIAQSSYNEQYF. The DNA of the CDR3 is TGCGCCAGCAGCCAAATTGCCCAGAGCTCCTACAATGAGCAGTACTTC.

With regard to this clonotype: This could be a read error, since a much larger clone is one nucleotide away. The chain couples TRBV11-2 to TRBJ2-6, with D perhaps matching TRBD1 (5 bases). This CDR3 is 14 amino acids long. Germline CDR1 and CDR2: SGHAT and FQNNGV. The CDR3 DNA is TGTGCCAGCAGCGATTTCTCTGGGGCCAACGTCCGGACTTTC. This gives the protein CASSDFSGANVRTF.

In DNA form, the CDR3 reads TGCAGTGCTATCGGGCGGGCCTACAATGAGCAGTTCTTC. Translated, it gives CSAIGRAYNEQFF. The gene calls are TRBV20-1 and TRBJ2-1; weak D call: TRBD2 (5 bases). The CDR3 is 13 amino acids. The V and J ends lost 4 bases and 2 bases respectively, with 9 bases between them. Germline V lookup: CDR1 DFQATT, CDR2 SNEGSKA (reference sequence).